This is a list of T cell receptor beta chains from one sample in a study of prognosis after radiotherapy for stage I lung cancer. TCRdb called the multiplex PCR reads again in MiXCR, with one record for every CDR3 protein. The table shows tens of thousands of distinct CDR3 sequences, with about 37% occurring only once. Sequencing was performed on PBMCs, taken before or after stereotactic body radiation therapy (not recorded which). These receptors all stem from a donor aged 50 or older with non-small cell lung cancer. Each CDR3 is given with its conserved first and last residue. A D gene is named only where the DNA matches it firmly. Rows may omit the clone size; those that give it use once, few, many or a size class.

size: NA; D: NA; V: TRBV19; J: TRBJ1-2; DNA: TGTGCCAGTAGTCCGGCGACAGTGGGCTTTTGCTACACCTTC; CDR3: CASSPATVGFCYTF
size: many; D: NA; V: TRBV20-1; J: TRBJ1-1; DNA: TGCAGTGCTAGCCGGGCGGAAGCTTTCTTT; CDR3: CSASRAEAFF
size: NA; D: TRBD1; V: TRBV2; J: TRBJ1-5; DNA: TGTGCCAGCAGTGAAATGGCAGGGGGACAGCCCCAGCATTTT; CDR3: CASSEMAGGQPQHF
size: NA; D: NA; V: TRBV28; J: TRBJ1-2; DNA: TGTGCCAGCAGTTTACCGGGACATCACGCCTTC; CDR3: CASSLPGHHAF
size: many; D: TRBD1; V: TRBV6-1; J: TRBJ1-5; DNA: TGTGCCAGCAGTGAACCCCGGACAGGGCGCAATCAGCCCCAGCATTTT; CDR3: CASSEPRTGRNQPQHF
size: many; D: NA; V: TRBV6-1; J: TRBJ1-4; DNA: TGTGCCAGCAGTGAACGGCAGGGGAGGGGACGCAATGAAAAACTGTTTTTT; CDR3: CASSERQGRGRNEKLFF
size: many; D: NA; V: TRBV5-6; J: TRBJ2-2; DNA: TGTGCCAGCAGCTTGTGGCTACATACCGGGGAGCTGTTTTTT; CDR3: CASSLWLHTGELFF
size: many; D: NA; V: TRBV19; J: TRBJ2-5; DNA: TGTGCCAGTAGTATAGTCGGGACTGCCGAGGAGACCCAGTACTTC; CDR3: CASSIVGTAEETQYF
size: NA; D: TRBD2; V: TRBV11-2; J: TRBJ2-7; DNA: TGTGCCAGCACCCTCGGGGGGGCTTCCTACGAGCAGTACTTC; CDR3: CASTLGGASYEQYF
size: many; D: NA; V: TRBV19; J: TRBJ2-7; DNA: TGTGCCAGTAGTATAGGCAGGGGGGTCTACGAGCAGTACTTC; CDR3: CASSIGRGVYEQYF
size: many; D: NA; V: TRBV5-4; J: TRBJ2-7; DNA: TGTGCCAGCAGCCCTTCGAGCAGACTTGTCTACGAGCAGTACTTC; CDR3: CASSPSSRLVYEQYF
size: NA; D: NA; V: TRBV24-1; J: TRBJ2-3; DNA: TGTGCCACCGGAGCAAGGGCATATACGCAGTATTTT; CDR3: CATGARAYTQYF
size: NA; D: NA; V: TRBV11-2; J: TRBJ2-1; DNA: TGTGCCAGCAGCTTAGAGATGCGCTCCTACAATGAGCAGTTCTTC; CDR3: CASSLEMRSYNEQFF
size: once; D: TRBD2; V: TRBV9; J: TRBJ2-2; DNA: TGTGCCAGCAGCGTAGACGGGAGGACCACCGGGGAGCTGTTTTTT; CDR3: CASSVDGRTTGELFF
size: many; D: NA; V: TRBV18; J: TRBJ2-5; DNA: TGTGCCAGCTCACCACAGGAGACCCAGTACTTC; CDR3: CASSPQETQYF
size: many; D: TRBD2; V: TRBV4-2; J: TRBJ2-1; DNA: TGTGCCAGCAGCCAAGATACGGTGCTAGCGGGGTCCTACAATGAGCAGTTCTTC; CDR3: CASSQDTVLAGSYNEQFF
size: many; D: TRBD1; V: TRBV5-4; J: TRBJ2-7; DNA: TGTGCCAGCAGCCCTTCACGGGACAGGGGGCACGAGCAGTACTTC; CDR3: CASSPSRDRGHEQYF
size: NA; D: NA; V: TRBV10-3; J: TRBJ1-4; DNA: TGTGCCATCAGTGTTAACAGGGACAATGAAAAACTGTTTTTT; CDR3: CAISVNRDNEKLFF
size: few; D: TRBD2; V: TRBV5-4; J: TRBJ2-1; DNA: TGTGCCAGCATCTTGGCCGAGCTCGGACTAGCGGGGGGAAATGAGCAGTTCTTC; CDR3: CASILAELGLAGGNEQFF
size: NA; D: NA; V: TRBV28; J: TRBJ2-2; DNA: TGTGCCAGCAGCACCGGATACAGGGATACGAACACCGGGGAGCTGTTTTTT; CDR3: CASSTGYRDTNTGELFF
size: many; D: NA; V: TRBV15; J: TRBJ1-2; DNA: TGTGCCACCAGCAGAGAGATTGGGGCGGTCTATGGCTACACCTTC; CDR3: CATSREIGAVYGYTF
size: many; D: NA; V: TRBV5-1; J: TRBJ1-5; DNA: TGCGCCAGCAGCTATTTTCCGGGCAGGGGTCAGCCCCAGCATTTT; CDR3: CASSYFPGRGQPQHF
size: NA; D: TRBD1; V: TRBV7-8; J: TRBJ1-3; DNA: TGTGCCAGCAGCCGGACAGGGTCTGGAAACACCATATATTTT; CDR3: CASSRTGSGNTIYF
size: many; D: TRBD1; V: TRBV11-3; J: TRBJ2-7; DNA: TGTGCCAGCAGCTCGCGGGACAGGGGTCAATACGAGCAGTACTTC; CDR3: CASSSRDRGQYEQYF
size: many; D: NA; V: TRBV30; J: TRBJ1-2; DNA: TGTGCCTGGACCCCTTCGACAGAAACCTATGGCTACACCTTC; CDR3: CAWTPSTETYGYTF
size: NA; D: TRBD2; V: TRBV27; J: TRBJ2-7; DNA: TGTGCCAGCAGTCCTCTCCCTAGCGGATCTCCTTCTACCTACGAGCAGTACTTC; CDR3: CASSPLPSGSPSTYEQYF
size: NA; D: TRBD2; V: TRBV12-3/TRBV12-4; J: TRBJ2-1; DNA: TGTGCCAGCAGTTTGGGTAGCGGGAGGTATTCCTACAATGAGCAGTTCTTC; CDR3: CASSLGSGRYSYNEQFF
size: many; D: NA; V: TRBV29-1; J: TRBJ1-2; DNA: TGCAGCGTTGAGACAGGCGGCTACACCTTC; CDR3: CSVETGGYTF
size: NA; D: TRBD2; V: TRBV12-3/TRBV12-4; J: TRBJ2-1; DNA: TGTGCCAGCAGTACCCCTGGACTAGCGGGACAAGAGCAGTTCTTC; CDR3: CASSTPGLAGQEQFF
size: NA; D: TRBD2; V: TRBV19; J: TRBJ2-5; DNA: TGTGCCAGTAGTATAGGGGCGACTAGCAGACAAGAGACCCAGTACTTC; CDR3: CASSIGATSRQETQYF
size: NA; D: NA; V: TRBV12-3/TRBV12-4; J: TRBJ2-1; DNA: TGCGCCAGCAGAAGGTACGGGGGCAATGAGCAGTTCTTC; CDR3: CASRRYGGNEQFF
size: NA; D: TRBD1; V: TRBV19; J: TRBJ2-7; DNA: TGTGCCAGTATTATACCCGGACAGGTGGGACGCGAGCAGTACTTC; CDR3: CASIIPGQVGREQYF